This T cell receptor (beta chain) was sequenced during a study of breast tumors, draining lymph nodes, adjacent tissues. Axillary draining lymph nodes of breast cancer patients supplied the node samples. Germline values: CDR1 SGHRS, CDR2 YFSETQ. The CDR3 length is 15 residues. Unmatched junction bases numbered 6, after V lost 3 bases and J lost 6 bases. This clonotype was detected ten times or more. TCRdb redid the calling of the multiplex PCR reads with MiXCR, one entry per CDR3 protein. Seen here are approximately 140,000 distinct CDR3 sequences, around a third observed once, and the top ten hold 2.3%.

The sequenced material came from axillary lymph node tissue. The rearrangement uses TRBV5-1 and TRBJ2-2; 9 positions agree with TRBD2. The clonotype originates from a female donor with breast cancer. Some clones in this sample may be carry-over from other donors' samples. CDR3 loop: CASSWGLATAGELFF. CDR3 nucleotides: TGCGCCAGCAGCTGGGGACTAGCTACCGCCGGGGAGCTGTTTTTT. The variable domain in full, completed from reference TRBV5-1 and TRBJ2-2, reads KAGVTQTPRYLIKTRGQQVTLSCSPISGHRSVSWYQQTPGQGLQFLFEYFSETQRNKGNFPGRFSGRQFSNSRSEMNVSTLELGDSALYLCASSWGLATAGELFFGEGSRLTVL.